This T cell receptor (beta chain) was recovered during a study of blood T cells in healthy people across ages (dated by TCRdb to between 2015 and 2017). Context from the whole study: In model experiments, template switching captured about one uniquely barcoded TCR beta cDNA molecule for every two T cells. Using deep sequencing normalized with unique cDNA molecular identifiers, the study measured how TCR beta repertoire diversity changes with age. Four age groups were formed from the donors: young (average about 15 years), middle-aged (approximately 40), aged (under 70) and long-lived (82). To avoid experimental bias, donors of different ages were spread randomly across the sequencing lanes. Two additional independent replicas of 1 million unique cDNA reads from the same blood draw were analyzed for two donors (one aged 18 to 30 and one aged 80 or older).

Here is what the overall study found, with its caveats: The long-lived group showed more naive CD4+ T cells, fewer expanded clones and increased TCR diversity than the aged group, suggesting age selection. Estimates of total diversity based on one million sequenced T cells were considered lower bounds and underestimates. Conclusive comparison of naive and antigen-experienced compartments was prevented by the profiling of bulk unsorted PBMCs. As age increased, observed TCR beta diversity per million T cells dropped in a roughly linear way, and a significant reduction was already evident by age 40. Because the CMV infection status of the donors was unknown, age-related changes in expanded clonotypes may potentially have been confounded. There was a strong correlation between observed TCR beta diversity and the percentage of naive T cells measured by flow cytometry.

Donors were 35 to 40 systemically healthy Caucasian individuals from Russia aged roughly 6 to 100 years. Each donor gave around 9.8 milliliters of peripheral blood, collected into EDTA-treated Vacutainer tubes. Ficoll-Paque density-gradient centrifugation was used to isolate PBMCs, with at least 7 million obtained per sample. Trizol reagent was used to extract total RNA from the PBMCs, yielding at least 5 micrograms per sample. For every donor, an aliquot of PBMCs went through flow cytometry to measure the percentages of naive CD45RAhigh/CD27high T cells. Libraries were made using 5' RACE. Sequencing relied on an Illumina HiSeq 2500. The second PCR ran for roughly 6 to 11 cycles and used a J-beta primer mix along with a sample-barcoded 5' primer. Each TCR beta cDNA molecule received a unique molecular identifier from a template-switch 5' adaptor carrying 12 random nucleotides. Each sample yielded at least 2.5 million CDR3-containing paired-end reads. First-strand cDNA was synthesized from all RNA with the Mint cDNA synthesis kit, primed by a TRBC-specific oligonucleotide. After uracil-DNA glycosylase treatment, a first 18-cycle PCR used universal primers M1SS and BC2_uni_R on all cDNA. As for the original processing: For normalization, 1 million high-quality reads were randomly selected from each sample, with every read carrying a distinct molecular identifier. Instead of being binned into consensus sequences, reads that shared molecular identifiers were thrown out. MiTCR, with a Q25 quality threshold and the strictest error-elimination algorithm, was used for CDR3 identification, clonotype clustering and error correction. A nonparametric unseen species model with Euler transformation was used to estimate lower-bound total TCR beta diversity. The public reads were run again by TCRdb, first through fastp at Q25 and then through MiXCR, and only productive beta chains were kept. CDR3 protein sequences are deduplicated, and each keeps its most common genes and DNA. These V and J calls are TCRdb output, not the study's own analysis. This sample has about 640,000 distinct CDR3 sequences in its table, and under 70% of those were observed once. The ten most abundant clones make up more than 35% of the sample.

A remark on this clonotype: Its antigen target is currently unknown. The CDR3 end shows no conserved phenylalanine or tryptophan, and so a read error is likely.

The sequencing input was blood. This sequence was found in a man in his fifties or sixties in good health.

The CDR3 corresponds to CASSLEAHHEQYS. DNA sequence: TGTGCCAGCAGCTTAGAGGCCCACCACGAGCAGTACTCC. The rearranged chain carries TRBV7-2 and TRBJ2-7, with no confident D gene call. The CDR3 length is 13 residues, termini included. The CDR3 DNA has 39 bases and is translated from base 1. The germline V gene specifies SGHTA as CDR1 and FQGNSA as CDR2. V sheds 1 base and J sheds 5 bases, leaving 9 bases between their ends.